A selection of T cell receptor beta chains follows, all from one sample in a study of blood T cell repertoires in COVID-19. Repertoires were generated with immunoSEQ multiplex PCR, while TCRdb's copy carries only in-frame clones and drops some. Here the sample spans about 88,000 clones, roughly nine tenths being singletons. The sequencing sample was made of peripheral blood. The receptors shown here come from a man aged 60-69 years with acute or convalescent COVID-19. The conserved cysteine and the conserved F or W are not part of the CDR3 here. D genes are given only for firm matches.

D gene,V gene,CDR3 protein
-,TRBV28,ASSFRGAGNQPQH
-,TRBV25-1,ASSAFGGQPQH
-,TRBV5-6,ATTERGINSPLH
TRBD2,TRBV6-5,ASSPQRGSIEQF
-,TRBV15,ATSRGGSSYEQY
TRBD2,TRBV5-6,ASKEGGPAGNEQF
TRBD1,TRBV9,ASSGGTGGVETQY
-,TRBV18,ASSPDRVVEETQY
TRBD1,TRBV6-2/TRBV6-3,ASSRTGVRTQH
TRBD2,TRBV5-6,ASTLAPSGRADGTDTQY
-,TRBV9,ASSPRGRGSVNTGELF
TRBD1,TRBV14,ASSQVWDRSYEQY
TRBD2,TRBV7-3,ASSRGGGGRARETQY
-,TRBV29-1,SVNRNTGELF
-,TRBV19,ASSIRDTDQPQH
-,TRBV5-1,ASSEQGFEETQY
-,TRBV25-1,ASSEFGEDGYT
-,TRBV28,ASSLGRTGLYEQY
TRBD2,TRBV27,ASSSPGLAGVHGELF
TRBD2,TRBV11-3,ASSLDRISGRRDTQY
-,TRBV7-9,ASSPEGVEQY
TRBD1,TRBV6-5,ASRKDRFKNSPLH
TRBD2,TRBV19,ASSIAGLGYEQF
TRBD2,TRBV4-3,ASSPDISREAKQF
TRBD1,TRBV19,ASSVGTGGSDTQY
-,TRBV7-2,ASSLSREAQETQY
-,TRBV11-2,ASSLTVQGGADTQY
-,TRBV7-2,ASSRGAPPNEQF
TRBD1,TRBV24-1,ATSAEGQGLETQY
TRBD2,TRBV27,ASSSPGGGAGEQY
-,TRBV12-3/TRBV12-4,ASSLAREQF
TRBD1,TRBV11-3,ASSNRDRSADTQY
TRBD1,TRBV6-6,ASSPSRTGGNSPLH
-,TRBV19,ASSIFGAGTGELF
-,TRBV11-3,ASSLDGGQETQY
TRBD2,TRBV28,ASSSSGRSNNEQF
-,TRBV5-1,ASSLLVPGTGELF
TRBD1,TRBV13,ASSLGQAYYGYT
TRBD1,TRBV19,ASLRTGRSTEAF
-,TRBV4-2,ASSQDPMVGGQPQH
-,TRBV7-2,ASTRTGTDTQY